These 21 T cell receptor beta chains share one sample of origin, sequenced in a study of early T cells in non-severe SARS-CoV-2 infection. TCRdb recomputed calls from the 5' RACE reads with MiXCR, one row per CDR3 protein. Here the sample spans more than 85,000 distinct CDR3 sequences, around 13% being singletons. The specimen sequenced was whole blood. These receptors all stem from an adult who was a healthcare worker with PCR-confirmed SARS-CoV-2 infection or an uninfected control (not recorded which).

The chain recombines TRBV5-6 with TRBJ2-1; D gene uncertain. The ends were cut back, 4 bases at V and 7 bases at J, with 12 bases in the middle. Germline V gene data show CDR1 as SGHDT and CDR2 as YYEEEE. The CDR3 loop spans 13 amino acids. The CDR3 spells CASSPVGHNEQFF. Here the CDR3 DNA reads TGTGCCAGCAGCCCGGTTGGCCATAATGAGCAGTTCTTC. Full variable domain (remainder filled in from reference TRBV5-6 and TRBJ2-1): DAGVTQSPTHLIKTRGQQVTLRCSPKSGHDTVSWYQQALGQGPQFIFQYYEEEERQRGNFPDRFSGHQFPNYSSELNVNALLLGDSALYLCASSPVGHNEQFFGPGTRLTVL.

The sample holds many counts of this clonotype. V usage is TRBV11-2 and J usage is TRBJ2-1, with TRBD2 as a possible D gene (6 bases). The V end was cut by 2 bases, the J end by 0 bases, with 11 bases between. Germline CDR1 reads SGHAT; CDR2 reads FQNNGV. CDR3 length: 16 residues. The CDR3, as DNA: TGTGCCAGCAGCTTACTAGCGACTAGCTCCTACAATGAGCAGTTCTTC. Its translation is CASSLLATSSYNEQFF.

This clonotype came up many times. The V and J genes are TRBV6-6 and TRBJ2-1, with a tentative D call TRBD2 (5 bases). Per germline, CDR1 MNHNY and CDR2 SVGAGI (reference sequence). The length of the CDR3 is 13 residues. The V end was cut by 5 bases, the J end by 7 bases, with 12 bases between. CDR3 sequence (DNA): TGTGCCAGCAGTCTGCCGACTACTAATGAGCAGTTCTTC. Translated: CASSLPTTNEQFF.

This clonotype was detected a few times. The CDR3 protein is CASRTSRSSYNEQFF. For the CDR3, the DNA is TGTGCCAGCCGGACTAGCCGAAGCTCCTACAATGAGCAGTTCTTC. This chain links TRBV2 with TRBJ2-1, with 8 bases that match TRBD2. This CDR3 has 15 residues. Germline lookup yields CDR1 SNHLY and CDR2 FYNNEI. V trimming: 8 bases; J trimming: 0 bases; junction bases outside the gene matches: 6.

This clonotype was detected only a few times. The chain is built from TRBV7-9 and TRBJ2-3, with 7 bases aligning to TRBD2. Losses at the gene ends were 3 bases for V and 4 bases for J; bases not matched to a gene: 4. This CDR3 is 14 amino acids long. The V gene's germline CDR1 is SEHNR and CDR2 FQNEAQ (reference sequence). The DNA of the CDR3 is TGTGCCAGCAGCTTGGCTCTAGCGGCAGATACGCAGTATTTT. Its translation: CASSLALAADTQYF.

The DNA of the CDR3 is TGCAGTGCTAGAGAGCTAGTGGGGTACAATGAGCAGTTCTTC. Translating gives CSARELVGYNEQFF. The chain couples TRBV20-1 to TRBJ2-1; D unclear. This CDR3 region has 14 residues. Germline CDR1 and CDR2: DFQATT and SNEGSKA (reference sequence). V lost 0 bases, J lost 4 bases, and 10 bases lay in between.

The V call is TRBV10-1, the J call TRBJ2-3, with D perhaps given as TRBD1 or TRBD2 (5 bases each). The CDR3 runs 15 residues. Germline CDR1 reads WNHNN; CDR2 reads SYGVQD (reference sequence). V shed 0 bases and J shed 4 bases, with 11 bases lying between them. This CDR3 reads CASSESLVGADTQYF. CDR3 nucleotide sequence: TGCGCCAGCAGTGAGTCCTTGGTGGGGGCAGATACGCAGTATTTT.

This clonotype was seen a handful of times. The chain links TRBV2 to TRBJ2-4, with 7 nucleotides matching TRBD2. CDR1 is SNHLY, CDR2 FYNNEI, per germline. This CDR3 is built from 15 residues. V lost 4 bases and J lost 5; bases outside the gene matches: 8. The CDR3: CASSVNPGGQNIQYF. The CDR3 DNA is TGTGCCAGCAGTGTAAATCCGGGAGGCCAAAACATTCAGTACTTC.

This clonotype was detected only a few times. The V gene is TRBV20-1, the J gene TRBJ1-5, with a tentative D call TRBD1 (5 bases). This CDR3 has 16 amino acids. The V gene's germline CDR1 is DFQATT and CDR2 SNEGSKA (reference sequence). V was cut by 2 bases and J by 0 bases, with 14 bases left in between. The chain's CDR3 is CSARRDGTYSNQPQHF. The CDR3 DNA reads TGCAGTGCTAGAAGGGACGGGACTTATAGCAATCAGCCCCAGCATTTT.

The chain links TRBV20-1 to TRBJ1-2; 9 nucleotides align to TRBD1. Germline values: CDR1 DFQATT, CDR2 SNEGSKA (reference sequence). J gave up 7 bases and V 7 bases, and 7 bases lay outside the gene matches. The CDR3 is 12 amino acids. The CDR3 here is CSETGGLSGYTF. The CDR3, as DNA: TGCAGTGAAACAGGGGGCCTATCTGGCTACACCTTC.

The table lists this clonotype with many counts. The rearrangement links TRBV7-3 to TRBJ2-7, with a possible D match to TRBD1 (6 bases). V was clipped by 5 bases and J by 5 bases, with 16 bases between them. The germline CDR1 and CDR2 sequences are SGHTA and FQGTGA. The CDR3 totals 14 residues. CDR3 coding DNA: TGTGCCAGCAGCCCGGGGCAGGGGACGAACGAGCAGTACTTC. Its translation is CASSPGQGTNEQYF.

In this sample, this clonotype turned up many times. This chain joins TRBV28 and TRBJ2-1; 8 nucleotides match TRBD2. CDR3 length: 15 residues. V was clipped by 2 bases and J by 5 bases; unmatched bases: 5. Germline values: CDR1 MDHEN, CDR2 SYDVKM. The CDR3 DNA reads TGTGCCAGCAGTTTAGCGGGAGGCCCACACAATGAGCAGTTCTTC. This gives the protein CASSLAGGPHNEQFF.

V is TRBV20-1 and J is TRBJ2-2; 15 nucleotides agree with TRBD2. The junction had 7 bases not matched to a gene; V was cut back by 7 bases and J by 7 bases. This CDR3 is 15 amino acids long. CDR1 and CDR2 (germline): DFQATT, SNEGSKA (reference sequence). In DNA, the CDR3 is TGCAGTGTCCCGGGACTAGCGGGAGGTGGCGGGGAGCTGTTTTTT. This gives the protein CSVPGLAGGGGELFF.

This clonotype has ten or more counts. The chain recombines TRBV11-2 with TRBJ2-3; D gene unclear. The ends were cut back, 2 bases at V and 4 bases at J, with 10 bases in the middle. In germline, CDR1 is SGHAT, CDR2 FQNNGV. There are 14 residues in the CDR3. CDR3: CASSLSPISDTQYF. In DNA, the CDR3 is TGTGCCAGCAGCTTATCCCCGATTTCAGATACGCAGTATTTT.

A few counts support this clonotype. This chain uses TRBV18 with TRBJ2-3, with 9 positions matching TRBD1. Per the germline V gene, CDR1 is KGHSH and CDR2 is LQKENI. The CDR3 is made up of 16 amino acids. V lost 6 bases to trimming and J lost 0 bases; unmatched junction nucleotides: 7. The CDR3 region has the DNA TGTGCCAGCTCTCGAACAGGGGGCTCTAGCACAGATACGCAGTATTTT. Its translation: CASSRTGGSSTDTQYF. Full variable domain (outside the CDR3, taken from reference TRBV18 and TRBJ2-3): NAGVMQNPRHLVRRRGQEARLRCSPMKGHSHVYWYRQLPEEGLKFMVYLQKENIIDESGMPKERFSAEFPKEGPSILRIQQVVRGDSAAYFCASSRTGGSSTDTQYFGPGTRLTVL.

This clonotype has ten or more counts. The rearrangement links TRBV5-1 to TRBJ1-1; 10 bases map to TRBD1. The CDR3 sequence is 14 residues long. Germline CDR1 SGHRS, CDR2 YFSETQ. J was trimmed by 4 bases and V by 4 bases; bases with no gene match: 4. CDR3 sequence (DNA): TGCGCCAGCAGCACCAGACAGGGGGCCACTGAAGCTTTCTTT. Translating gives CASSTRQGATEAFF. The variable domain in full, with the rest retrieved from reference TRBV5-1 and TRBJ1-1, is KAGVTQTPRYLIKTRGQQVTLSCSPISGHRSVSWYQQTPGQGLQFLFEYFSETQRNKGNFPGRFSGRQFSNSRSEMNVSTLELGDSALYLCASSTRQGATEAFFGQGTRLTVV.

A few counts support this clonotype. This rearrangement joins TRBV6-2 or TRBV6-3 to TRBJ2-7; weak D call: TRBD1 (6 bases). CDR1 and CDR2 from the germline V gene are MNHEY and SVGEGT. Trimming cost V 6 bases and J 3 bases, with 15 bases left between them. This CDR3 contains 14 residues. Here the CDR3 DNA reads TGTGCCAGCAGCGAACTGGGACAAGGCTACGAGCAGTACTTC. Its protein product is CASSELGQGYEQYF.

V is TRBV9 and J is TRBJ2-1; D gene unclear. The CDR3 contains 16 residues. Germline-derived CDR1 and CDR2 are SGDLS and YYNGEE. Trimming removed 3 bases from V and 0 bases from J, with 13 bases in between. DNA for the CDR3: TGTGCCAGCAGCGGAGATGACTTGGGCTCCTACAATGAGCAGTTCTTC. Translating gives CASSGDDLGSYNEQFF.

This clonotype was seen only a few times. The chain couples TRBV25-1 to TRBJ2-7; TRBD1 agrees at 7 bases. CDR3 length equals 13 residues. Germline V gives CDR1 MGHDK, CDR2 SYGVNS. V lost 10 bases, J lost 2 bases, and 8 bases stayed unmatched. The CDR3 DNA sequence: TGTGCCACAGGGAGACAGGGAGCCTACGAGCAGTACTTC. Its protein is CATGRQGAYEQYF.

The table lists this clonotype with a few counts. The chain recombines TRBV2 with TRBJ1-1; D perhaps matches TRBD1 (5 bases). The CDR3 is 12 residues long. Trimming pared 1 base from V and 6 bases from J, leaving 6 bases between. CDR1 and CDR2 (germline): SNHLY, FYNNEI. CDR3 residues: CASSEGGAEAFF. In nucleotides, the CDR3 is TGTGCCAGCAGTGAAGGGGGCGCTGAAGCTTTCTTT.

CDR3 DNA sequence: TGTGCCAGCAGCCCATGGGGGGGGGCAACTGGAAACACCATATATTTT. This encodes CASSPWGGATGNTIYF. The chain uses TRBV28 and TRBJ1-3; weak D call: TRBD1 (6 bases). The CDR3 covers 16 residues. V lost 6 bases and J 2 bases, leaving 17 bases between the germline ends. CDR1 is MDHEN, CDR2 SYDVKM, per germline.